Included here is one T cell receptor (beta chain) sequence, with context. The data belong to a study of shared clonotypes between healthy human individuals. Several immunoSEQ plates received, in even portions, the genomic DNA of each subset. Method: immunoSEQ multiplex PCR; TCRdb's copy keeps in-frame clones and lacks some. The sample yields about 710,000 clones, 55% to 75% seen once. This CDR3 comprises 18 residues. V shed 3 bases and J 8 bases; nucleotides not matched to a gene: 16. Germline V gene data show CDR1 as LNHDA and CDR2 as SQIVND (reference sequence). Among the donors, all were Caucasian adults who lived in Nashville, Tennessee.

The receptor's source is a woman under 40 in good health. The chain recombines TRBV19 with TRBJ1-4; 9 bases line up with TRBD1. The sample consisted of memory CD4+ T cells sorted from blood. This sample's subset: CD45RA-negative fraction. CDR3 in DNA: TGTGCCAGTAGTATGGTTGGATTTAATTGGGGACAGGGCGAAAAACTGTTTTTT. Translation: CASSMVGFNWGQGEKLFF. Full variable domain (outside the CDR3, taken from reference TRBV19 and TRBJ1-4): DGGITQSPKYLFRKEGQNVTLSCEQNLNHDAMYWYRQDPGQGLRLIYYSQIVNDFQKGDIAEGYSVSREKKESFPLTVTSAQKNPTAFYLCASSMVGFNWGQGEKLFFGSGTQLSVL.